A selection of T cell receptor beta chains follows, all from one sample in a study of early T cells in non-severe SARS-CoV-2 infection. From the 5' RACE reads, TCRdb called clonotypes with MiXCR, one entry per CDR3 protein. The table includes tens of thousands of distinct CDR3 sequences, around 9% detected once. Sequencing was performed on whole blood. Receptor source: an adult who was a healthcare worker with PCR-confirmed SARS-CoV-2 infection or an uninfected control (not recorded which). CDR3s include the opening cysteine and the closing phenylalanine or tryptophan. The D gene is left open where the match is weak. Where a row states a size, it is once, few, many or the class of an expanded clone; other rows omit it.

J | size | D | V | DNA | CDR3
TRBJ2-6 | many | TRBD2 | TRBV10-3 | TGTGCCACGACTAGCGGGGGGGCCGTTGGGGCCAACGTCCTGACTTTC | CATTSGGAVGANVLTF
TRBJ1-4 | many | - | TRBV4-3 | TGCGCCAGCAGCCAAGGGGCTGCTGCAACTAATGAAAAACTGTTTTTT | CASSQGAAATNEKLFF
TRBJ1-5 | - | - | TRBV18 | TGTGCCAGCTCACCAAAGGGTAATCAGCCCCAGCATTTT | CASSPKGNQPQHF
TRBJ1-1 | - | - | TRBV12-3/TRBV12-4 | TGTGCCAGCAGCCCCTACGTGGACACTGAAGCTTTCTTT | CASSPYVDTEAFF
TRBJ1-1 | many | - | TRBV4-1 | TGCGCCAGCAGCCAAGATCCCCTTGGGATGAACACTGAAGCTTTCTTT | CASSQDPLGMNTEAFF
TRBJ2-5 | many | TRBD2 | TRBV19 | TGTGCCAGTAGTAGCCAGACTAGCGGGGGGGCTGGGACCCAGTACTTC | CASSSQTSGGAGTQYF
TRBJ1-2 | - | TRBD1 | TRBV10-3 | TGTGCCATCGCGACAGGGAACTATGGCTACACCTTC | CAIATGNYGYTF
TRBJ1-1 | - | TRBD1 | TRBV5-4 | TGTGCCAGCAGCACAGGGGGCGGTGACACTGAAGCTTTCTTT | CASSTGGGDTEAFF
TRBJ2-6 | many | TRBD1 | TRBV6-1 | TGTGCCAGCAGGGGGGACAGTAGTTCTGGGGCCAACGTCCTGACTTTC | CASRGDSSSGANVLTF
TRBJ2-2 | few | - | TRBV3-2 | TGTGCCAGCAGCCAAGCGGCAGCAACTAGGAGGGAGCTGTTTTTT | CASSQAAATRRELFF
TRBJ1-3 | few | - | TRBV20-1 | TGCAGTGCGACAGACAGAAGCTCTGAAAACACCATATATTTT | CSATDRSSENTIYF
TRBJ1-3 | many | - | TRBV6-5 | TGTGCCAGCATCTACGAATGGGGCTCTGGAAACACCATATATTTT | CASIYEWGSGNTIYF
TRBJ2-7 | many | - | TRBV21-1 | TGTGCCAGCAGCAAAGCACGTAACGACAGGGTTGAATTGGACGAGCAGTACTTC | CASSKARNDRVELDEQYF
TRBJ2-7 | - | TRBD1 | TRBV11-2 | TGTGCCAGCAGCTTAGCGGGACAGCTTGCCTACGAGCAGTACTTC | CASSLAGQLAYEQYF
TRBJ2-4 | many | TRBD1 | TRBV18 | TGTGCCAGCTCACCAGTGCGGGACAGGGTGGCCAAAAACATTCAGTACTTC | CASSPVRDRVAKNIQYF
TRBJ2-2 | few | TRBD2 | TRBV4-2 | TGTGCCAGCAGCCCTTTAGGACTAGCGGACACCGGGGAGCTGTTTTTT | CASSPLGLADTGELFF
TRBJ1-2 | many | - | TRBV9 | TGTGCCAGCGGGGGCAGGAGGGCGAGGAGTAACTATGGCTACACCTTC | CASGGRRARSNYGYTF
TRBJ2-1 | few | TRBD2 | TRBV7-9 | TGTGCCAGCAGCTGGTCTTCGACTAGCGGGGGTCGTGAGCAGTTCTTC | CASSWSSTSGGREQFF
TRBJ1-5 | few | - | TRBV29-1 | TGCAGCGTCTTTGAGGACGGCCCCAATCAGCCCCAGCATTTT | CSVFEDGPNQPQHF
TRBJ2-3 | many | - | TRBV29-1 | TGCAGCCAAGCCGGGCAGGGGAGGGAAAATACGCAGTATTTT | CSQAGQGRENTQYF
TRBJ1-1 | many | - | TRBV5-1 | TGCGCCAGCAGAGTAGGCATGAACACTGAAGCTTTCTTT | CASRVGMNTEAFF
TRBJ1-5 | - | - | TRBV6-6 | TGTGCCAGCAGCAGGCGGGTTCAGCCCCAGCATTTT | CASSRRVQPQHF
TRBJ1-5 | few | - | TRBV11-2 | TGTGCCAGCAGCTTAGATCTTGGGGGTGGTCAGCCCCAGCATTTT | CASSLDLGGGQPQHF
TRBJ2-7 | many | TRBD2 | TRBV7-3 | TGTGCCAGCAGCTTTGGGCCTAGCGGGGGGCCCTCGTACGAGCAGTACTTC | CASSFGPSGGPSYEQYF
TRBJ2-1 | many | TRBD2 | TRBV20-1 | TGCAGTGCTCCACCAGCGGGGCGGGGCAATGAGCAGTTCTTC | CSAPPAGRGNEQFF
TRBJ1-1 | many | - | TRBV6-5 | TGTGCCAGCACCCCCCGTTCGAACACTGAAGCTTTCTTT | CASTPRSNTEAFF
TRBJ1-5 | medium-sized | TRBD1 | TRBV27 | TGTGCCAGCAGCTCTACCGGACAGGGCGGTCAGCCCCAGCATTTT | CASSSTGQGGQPQHF
TRBJ2-4 | - | - | TRBV29-1 | TGCAGCGTTGTTGGGGGGTTGATTCAGTACTTC | CSVVGGLIQYF
TRBJ1-5 | few | - | TRBV12-3/TRBV12-4 | TGTGCCAGCAGTTCGGGTGGGGGTCAGCCCCAGCATTTT | CASSSGGGQPQHF
TRBJ2-3 | many | - | TRBV29-1 | TGCAGCGTTCGGGCAGGGGGAGGGACAGATACGCAGTATTTT | CSVRAGGGTDTQYF